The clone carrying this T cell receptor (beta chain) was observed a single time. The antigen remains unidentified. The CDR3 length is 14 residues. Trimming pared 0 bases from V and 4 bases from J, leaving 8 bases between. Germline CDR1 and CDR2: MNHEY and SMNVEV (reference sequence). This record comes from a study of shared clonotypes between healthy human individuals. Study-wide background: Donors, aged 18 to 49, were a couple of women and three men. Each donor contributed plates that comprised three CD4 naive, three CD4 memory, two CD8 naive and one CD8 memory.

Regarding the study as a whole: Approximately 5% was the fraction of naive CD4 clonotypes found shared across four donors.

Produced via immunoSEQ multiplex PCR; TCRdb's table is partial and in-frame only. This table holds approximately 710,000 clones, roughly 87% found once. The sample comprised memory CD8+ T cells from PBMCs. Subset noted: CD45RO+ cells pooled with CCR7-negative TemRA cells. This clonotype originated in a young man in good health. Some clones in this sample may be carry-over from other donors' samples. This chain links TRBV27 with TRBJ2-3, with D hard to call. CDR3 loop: CASSLSSWADTQYF. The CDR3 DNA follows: TGTGCCAGCAGTTTATCGTCATGGGCAGATACGCAGTATTTT.